This TCR beta chain was sequenced during a study of blood T cell repertoires in COVID-19 (dated by TCRdb to the early 2020s). Regarding the complete study: Samples covering the acute and convalescent phases of COVID-19 were provided by collaborators in the United States, Italy and Spain. Where available, HLA class I and class II types were obtained from metadata supplied by the sample provider rather than from assay-based typing. Samples came from the ongoing ImmuneRACE study (first 160 participants) plus 1,254 subjects from 6 global collaborators. The dataset comprised deeply sampled blood TCRbeta repertoires from subjects exposed to, actively infected with, or recovered from COVID-19. The material from the prospective study consisted of cDNA or gDNA derived from T cells, B-cell-depleted T cells, or PBMCs. The repertoires were released in a freely available public database intended as a resource for research on the immune response to SARS-CoV-2. A de-identified subject ID, COVID-19 status, age in years and sex were almost always included in the sample metadata. Points the paper makes about the study in general: How much clinical and demographic metadata was included differed by source and by participant, and the metadata was provided uncurated.

TCRbeta CDR3 regions were amplified from genomic DNA by means of the immunoSEQ Assay, a bias-controlled multiplex PCR. In the source study's methods: The number of nucleated cells in each sample was estimated by amplification of reference gene primers within the assay. Sequence reads were collapsed and filtered to measure the absolute abundance of every unique TCRbeta CDR3 rearrangement. Productive Simpson clonality was computed per sample as the square root of Simpson's diversity index over productive rearrangements. Sourced from immuneACCESS, this table was stored by TCRdb with only in-frame sequences that have V and J called. A share of the clones is absent; for the studies checked, an unresolved V gene accounts for under half, and the remainder has no known explanation. That table is the source of V, J and clone size, and D and trimming were worked out from the DNA. Here the sample has around 65,000 clones; around four fifths occur a single time. The ten most abundant clones make up roughly 12% of the sample.

According to the germline V gene, CDR1 reads MNHEY and CDR2 reads SVGAGI. The CDR3 covers 15 residues, taking in both the cysteine and the phenylalanine. Only CDR3 DNA is held: 45 bases, read in frame from base 1. V has 6 bases trimmed and J has 0 bases trimmed; junction bases matching no gene number 5. Comment on this clone: Its antigen target is currently unknown. No clone much larger than this one lies a single base away; base qualities are absent.

Collaborating institutions collected whole blood in K2EDTA tubes following their own protocols. For TCRbeta analysis, collaborators shipped samples in one of three forms: frozen whole blood, isolated PBMCs, or DNA extracted from either of those sample types. The specimen sequenced was peripheral blood. The receptor was derived from a human donor in a cohort sampled during active COVID-19. Recombination joined TRBV6-5 with TRBJ1-5; 7 central bases correspond to TRBD1. The CDR3 reads CASRQGGYSNQPQHF. Here is the DNA: TGTGCCAGCAGGCAGGGGGGATATAGCAATCAGCCCCAGCATTTT.